This T cell receptor beta chain was identified in a study of cytomegalovirus exposure and HLA in healthy donors. Notes on the study in general: The investigators catalogued 160 or so TCR beta chains as cytomegalovirus-associated. Earlier results showed most TCR beta V segments being productive about 87% or about 30% of the time. No immune exposure information besides CMV serostatus was available.

The primer mix had 60 Vbeta and 13 Jbeta primers. Only in-frame clones appear in the TCRdb table, and some are missing; sequencing was by immunoSEQ multiplex PCR. The sample lists some 60,000 clones; around 83% were seen once. V gave up 3 bases and J gave up 2 bases, with 13 bases separating them. The CDR3 is 15 amino acids. Germline assignment: CDR1 MDHEN and CDR2 SYDVKM. Concerning this clone itself: Its target is unknown.

The TCR sequence derives from a human donor in good health. The genes are TRBV28 and TRBJ1-1; D might be TRBD1 (5 bases). The specimen sequenced was PBMCs. In nucleotides, the CDR3 is TGTGCCAGCAGTTTTTGGAGACAGATAAACACTGAAGCTTTCTTT. It encodes CASSFWRQINTEAFF.